The rows below give T cell receptor beta chains drawn from one sample of a study of shared clonotypes between healthy human individuals. Profiling relied on immunoSEQ multiplex PCR, and the TCRdb table lists in-frame clones only, not all of them. The table records approximately 1,500,000 clones, around 98% of them present only once. Sequencing was done on a sample of naive CD4+ T cells sorted from blood. The receptor source for this set is a man aged 30 to 45 in good health. CDR3s include the opening cysteine and the closing phenylalanine or tryptophan. D genes are given only for firm matches. Clone size is stated in some rows and not others, as once, few, many or a class when expanded.

cdr3_length | d_call | clone_size | j_call | v_call | cdr3_aa | cdr3_nt
15 | NA | NA | TRBJ2-1 | TRBV14 | CASSQGVGVMFEQFF | TGTGCCAGCAGCCAAGGGGTGGGAGTTATGTTTGAGCAGTTCTTC
15 | TRBD1 | NA | TRBJ2-1 | TRBV18 | CASSSSTGSYNEQFF | TGTGCCAGCTCATCTTCGACAGGGTCCTACAATGAGCAGTTCTTC
14 | NA | NA | TRBJ1-3 | TRBV7-9 | CASSRTGTGNTIYF | TGTGCCAGCAGCCGAACAGGGACTGGAAACACCATATATTTT
13 | NA | NA | TRBJ1-5 | TRBV18 | CASSPLEAQPQHF | TGTGCCAGCTCACCACTTGAGGCTCAGCCCCAGCATTTT
15 | NA | once | TRBJ2-1 | TRBV5-8 | CASSLSPSSYNEQFF | TGTGCCAGCAGCTTGTCTCCGAGCTCCTACAATGAGCAGTTCTTC
14 | NA | NA | TRBJ2-3 | TRBV7-8 | CASSVRVTTDTQYF | TGTGCCAGCAGCGTCAGGGTAACCACAGATACGCAGTATTTT
15 | TRBD1 | once | TRBJ2-1 | TRBV9 | CASSVEGDSYNEQFF | TGTGCCAGCAGCGTAGAGGGGGACAGTTACAATGAGCAGTTCTTC
17 | TRBD1 | NA | TRBJ2-1 | TRBV19 | CASSMRGQGTPYNEQFF | TGTGCCAGTAGTATGAGGGGACAGGGGACCCCCTACAATGAGCAGTTCTTC
13 | NA | NA | TRBJ2-1 | TRBV10-2 | CASQGGAYNEQFF | TGCGCCAGCCAGGGGGGGGCCTACAATGAGCAGTTCTTC
13 | NA | NA | TRBJ2-1 | TRBV7-2 | CASSLEGGNEQFF | TGTGCCAGCAGCTTAGAAGGGGGAAATGAGCAGTTCTTC
16 | NA | NA | TRBJ1-1 | TRBV7-8 | CASSLAQSGIWTEAFF | TGTGCCAGCAGCTTAGCACAGTCAGGGATTTGGACTGAAGCTTTCTTT
14 | NA | NA | TRBJ1-4 | TRBV2 | CASSFGGWREKLFF | TGTGCCAGCAGTTTCGGGGGATGGAGGGAAAAACTGTTTTTT
15 | TRBD1 | NA | TRBJ2-5 | TRBV29-1 | CSVETGTGPQETQYF | TGCAGCGTTGAAACCGGGACAGGGCCCCAAGAGACCCAGTACTTC
14 | NA | NA | TRBJ2-2 | TRBV2 | CASRLQPNTGELFF | TGTGCCAGCAGGTTACAGCCGAACACCGGGGAGCTGTTTTTT
17 | TRBD1 | NA | TRBJ2-2 | TRBV19 | CASSPIGQGAHTGELFF | TGTGCCAGTAGCCCCATAGGACAGGGGGCGCACACCGGGGAGCTGTTTTTT
14 | TRBD1 | NA | TRBJ2-3 | TRBV11-2 | CASSLVQGADTQYF | TGTGCCAGCAGCTTAGTGCAGGGGGCAGATACGCAGTATTTT
14 | NA | NA | TRBJ2-2 | TRBV6-5 | CASRGAQSTGELFF | TGTGCCAGCAGGGGTGCACAGTCTACCGGGGAGCTGTTTTTT
17 | TRBD2 | NA | TRBJ2-1 | TRBV5-4 | CASSPLVGSGSYNEQFF | TGTGCCAGCAGCCCGTTGGTGGGTAGCGGGAGCTACAATGAGCAGTTCTTC
15 | NA | NA | TRBJ2-2 | TRBV2 | CASSEGRANTGELFF | TGTGCCAGCAGTGAAGGCAGGGCGAACACCGGGGAGCTGTTTTTT
14 | NA | NA | TRBJ2-1 | TRBV18 | CASSPRTVNNEQFF | TGTGCCAGCTCACCCCGGACAGTAAACAATGAGCAGTTCTTC
14 | NA | NA | TRBJ1-2 | TRBV11-2 | CASSPRGRYYGYTF | TGTGCCAGCAGCCCGCGGGGCAGGTACTATGGCTACACCTTC
14 | TRBD1 | NA | TRBJ1-4 | TRBV5-1 | CASSLGDSNEKLFF | TGCGCCAGCAGCTTAGGGGACAGTAATGAAAAACTGTTTTTT
18 | NA | NA | TRBJ2-2 | TRBV11-3 | CASSSGVGFSLGTGELFF | TGTGCCAGCAGCTCGGGTGTGGGGTTTAGTCTTGGGACCGGGGAGCTGTTTTTT
14 | NA | NA | TRBJ2-1 | TRBV29-1 | CSVDMAGEPNEQFF | TGCAGCGTTGATATGGCAGGGGAACCCAATGAGCAGTTCTTC
16 | TRBD2 | NA | TRBJ2-1 | TRBV5-1 | CASSLGALAGANEQFF | TGCGCCAGCAGCTTGGGGGCCCTAGCGGGAGCTAATGAGCAGTTCTTC
13 | NA | NA | TRBJ2-1 | TRBV9 | CASSVVEGNEQFF | TGTGCCAGCAGCGTAGTGGAGGGCAATGAGCAGTTCTTC
14 | TRBD2 | NA | TRBJ2-1 | TRBV5-4 | CASSLAGAYNEQFF | TGTGCCAGCAGTCTAGCGGGGGCCTACAATGAGCAGTTCTTC